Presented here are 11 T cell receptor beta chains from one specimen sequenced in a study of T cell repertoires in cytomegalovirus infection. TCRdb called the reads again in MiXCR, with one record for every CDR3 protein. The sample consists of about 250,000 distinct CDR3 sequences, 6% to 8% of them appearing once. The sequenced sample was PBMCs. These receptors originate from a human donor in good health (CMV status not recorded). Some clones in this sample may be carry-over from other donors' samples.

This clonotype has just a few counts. The CDR3 DNA reads as TGTGCCAGCAGTCCCCGGGACGGGAAAGAGACCCAGTACTTC. Protein product: CASSPRDGKETQYF. The V and J genes are TRBV28 and TRBJ2-5, with D possibly being TRBD1 or TRBD2 (5 bases each). The germline V gene has CDR1 MDHEN and CDR2 SYDVKM. The CDR3 length is 14 residues. Trimming took off 5 bases at V and 3 bases at J, with 13 bases between the two ends.

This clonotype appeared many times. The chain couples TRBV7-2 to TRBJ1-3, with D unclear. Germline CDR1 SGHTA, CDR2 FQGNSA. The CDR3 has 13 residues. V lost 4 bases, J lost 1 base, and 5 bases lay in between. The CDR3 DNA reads TGTGCCAGCAGCTGGGGTTCTGGAAACACCATATATTTT. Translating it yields CASSWGSGNTIYF.

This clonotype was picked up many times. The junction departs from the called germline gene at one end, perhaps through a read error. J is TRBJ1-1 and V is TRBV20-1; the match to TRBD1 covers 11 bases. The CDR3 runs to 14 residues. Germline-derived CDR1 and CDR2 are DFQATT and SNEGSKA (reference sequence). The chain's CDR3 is CSAGDRGMKTEAFF. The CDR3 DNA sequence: TGCAGTGCCGGGGACAGGGGGATGAAAACTGAAGCTTTCTTT.

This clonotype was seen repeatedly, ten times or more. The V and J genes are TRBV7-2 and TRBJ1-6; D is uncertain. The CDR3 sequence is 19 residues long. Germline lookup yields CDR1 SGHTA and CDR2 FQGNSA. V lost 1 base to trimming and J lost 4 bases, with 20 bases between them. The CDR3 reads CASSLGTAARLRYNSPLHF. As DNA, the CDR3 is TGTGCCAGCAGCTTAGGGACCGCGGCCCGCTTGCGGTATAATTCACCCCTCCACTTT. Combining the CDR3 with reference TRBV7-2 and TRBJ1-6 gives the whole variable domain GAGVSQSPSNKVTEKGKDVELRCDPISGHTALYWYRQSLGQGLEFLIYFQGNSAPDKSGLPSDRFSAERTGGSVSTLTIQRTQQEDSAVYLCASSLGTAARLRYNSPLHFGNGTRLTVT.

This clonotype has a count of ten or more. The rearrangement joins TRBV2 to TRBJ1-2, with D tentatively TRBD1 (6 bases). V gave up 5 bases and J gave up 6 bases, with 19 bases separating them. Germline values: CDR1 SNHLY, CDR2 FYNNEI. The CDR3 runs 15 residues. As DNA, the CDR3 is TGTGCCAGCAGTATAAAACTACAGGGTAGAGATGGCTACACCTTC. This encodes CASSIKLQGRDGYTF.

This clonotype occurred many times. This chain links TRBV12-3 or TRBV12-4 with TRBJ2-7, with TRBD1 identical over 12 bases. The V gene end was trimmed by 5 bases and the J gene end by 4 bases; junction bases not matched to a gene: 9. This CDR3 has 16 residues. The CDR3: CASSPGQGARFYEQYF. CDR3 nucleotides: TGTGCCAGCAGTCCGGGACAGGGGGCGCGATTTTACGAGCAGTACTTC.

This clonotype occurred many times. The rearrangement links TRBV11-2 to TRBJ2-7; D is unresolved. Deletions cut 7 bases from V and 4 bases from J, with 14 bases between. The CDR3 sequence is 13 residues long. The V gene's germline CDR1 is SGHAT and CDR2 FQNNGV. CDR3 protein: CASTPHRRYEQYF. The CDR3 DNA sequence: TGTGCCAGCACCCCCCACAGAAGATACGAGCAGTACTTC.

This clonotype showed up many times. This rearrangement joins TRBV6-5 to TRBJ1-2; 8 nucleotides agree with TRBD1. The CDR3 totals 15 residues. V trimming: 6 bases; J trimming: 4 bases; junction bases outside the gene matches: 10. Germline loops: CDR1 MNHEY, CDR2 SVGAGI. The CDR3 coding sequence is TGTGCCAGCAGCGTCCGGGACAGGCGCCTCTATGGCTACACCTTC. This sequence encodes CASSVRDRRLYGYTF.

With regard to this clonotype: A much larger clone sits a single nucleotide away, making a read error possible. In DNA, the CDR3 is TGTGCCAGTAGTATTCCCCGCGGGATGAACACCGGGGAGCTGTTTTTT. Residues: CASSIPRGMNTGELFF. The J gene is TRBJ2-2, the V gene TRBV19; maybe TRBD2 (6 bases). CDR1 and CDR2 (germline): LNHDA, SQIVND (reference sequence). V was trimmed by 3 bases and J by 1 base, leaving 12 bases between them. The CDR3 consists of 16 residues. Supplemented by reference TRBV19 and TRBJ2-2, the full variable domain reads DGGITQSPKYLFRKEGQNVTLSCEQNLNHDAMYWYRQDPGQGLRLIYYSQIVNDFQKGDIAEGYSVSREKKESFPLTVTSAQKNPTAFYLCASSIPRGMNTGELFFGEGSRLTVL.

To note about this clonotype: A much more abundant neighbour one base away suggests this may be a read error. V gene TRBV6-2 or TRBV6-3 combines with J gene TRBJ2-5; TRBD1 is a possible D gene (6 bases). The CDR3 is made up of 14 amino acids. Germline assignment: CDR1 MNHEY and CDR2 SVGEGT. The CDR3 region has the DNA TGTGCCAGCAGTTCGACAGGAAACCAAGAGAGCCAGTACTTC. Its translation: CASSSTGNQESQYF.

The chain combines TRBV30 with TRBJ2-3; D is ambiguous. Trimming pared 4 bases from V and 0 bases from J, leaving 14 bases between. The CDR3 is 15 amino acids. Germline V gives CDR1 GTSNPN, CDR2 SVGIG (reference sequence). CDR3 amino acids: CAWTLPGPSTDTQYF. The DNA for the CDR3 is TGTGCCTGGACGTTACCCGGACCTAGCACAGATACGCAGTATTTT.